Shown below are 30 T cell receptor beta chains from a single sample sequenced in a study of identical twins (dated by TCRdb to 2016 to 2017). The method behind the library was 5' RACE. The instrument given in TCRdb is Illumina HiSeq 2000. TCRdb reprocessing: public reads trimmed at Q25 with fastp, clones called with MiXCR, in-frame beta chains kept. Every CDR3 protein is listed once, alongside the most common genes and DNA of its rows. This sample gives nearly 900,000 distinct CDR3 sequences in total; 9% to 15% of them show up just once. The top ten clones comprise around 1.5% of the sample. These data also formed part of another study, on yellow fever vaccine responses in identical twins.

Sequencing input: PBMCs. These receptors came from a young woman in good health.

This clonotype was counted between two and nine times. V is TRBV2 and J is TRBJ2-7, with D uncertain. This CDR3 spans 12 amino acids. V lost 1 base to trimming and J lost 4 bases, with 5 bases between them. Germline CDR1 reads SNHLY; CDR2 reads FYNNEI. CDR3 sequence: CASSEGYYEQYV. CDR3 nucleotides: TGTGCCAGCAGTGAAGGATATTACGAGCAGTACGTC.

The CDR3 nucleotides are TGCGCCAGCAGTGAGATTGCGGGGGGGGCCCCCAATGAGCAGTTCTTC. Protein product: CASSEIAGGAPNEQFF. The chain recombines TRBV10-1 with TRBJ2-1; 9 bases align to TRBD2. This CDR3 is built from 16 residues. The germline CDR1 and CDR2 sequences are WNHNN and SYGVQD (reference sequence). With 2 bases clipped from V and 6 bases from J, the junction kept 8 bases outside the gene matches.

The gene calls are TRBV19 and TRBJ2-1; the D call may be TRBD1 or TRBD2 (5 bases each). This CDR3 is 14 amino acids long. V lost 6 bases to trimming and J lost 7 bases, with 16 bases between them. CDR1 is LNHDA and CDR2 is SQIVND in the germline V gene (reference sequence). The CDR3 region is CASRDSLRGNEQFF. The CDR3 DNA follows: TGTGCCAGTAGAGACAGCCTCCGGGGTAATGAGCAGTTCTTC.

This CDR3 is CASSLYRGNEKLFF. CDR3 in DNA: TGCGCCAGCAGCTTGTACAGGGGAAATGAAAAACTGTTTTTT. This sequence joins TRBV5-1 and TRBJ1-4, with 7 bases aligning to TRBD1. The V and J ends lost 1 base and 5 bases, in that order; junction bases with no gene match: 2. Germline CDR1 is SGHRS and CDR2 is YFSETQ. The CDR3 runs 14 residues.

This clonotype was observed a handful of times. The V gene is TRBV12-3 or TRBV12-4, the J gene TRBJ2-5; D is possibly TRBD2 (7 bases). Trimming shortened V by 6 bases and J by 2 bases, and 19 bases separated the two germline ends. The CDR3 contains 16 residues. The chain's CDR3 is CASSLGGGLWQETQYF. In nucleotides, the CDR3 is TGTGCCAGCAGCCTTGGGGGGGGGCTGTGGCAAGAGACCCAGTACTTC.

This chain uses TRBV6-2 or TRBV6-3 with TRBJ2-1, with 8 nucleotides matching TRBD2. Trimming at V came to 6 bases and at J to 15 bases, leaving 13 bases not matched to a gene. Germline values: CDR1 MNHEY, CDR2 SVGEGT. The CDR3 sequence is 13 residues long. The CDR3 loop is CASRTDGLAWPFF. In DNA, the CDR3 is TGTGCCAGCAGAACGGACGGACTAGCCTGGCCGTTCTTC.

This clonotype was seen many times. V is TRBV29-1 and J is TRBJ2-7, with a tentative D call TRBD1 (6 bases). The CDR3 covers 12 residues. Germline CDR1 SQVTM, CDR2 ANQGSEA. Between the trimmed V and J ends, which lost 7 bases and 0 bases, there was a span of 10 bases. The CDR3 sequence: CSAGQFSYEQYF. The CDR3, as DNA: TGCAGCGCCGGACAGTTCTCCTACGAGCAGTACTTC.

The V gene is TRBV7-6, the J gene TRBJ2-1; the match to TRBD1 covers 10 bases. After removal of 4 bases from V and 0 bases from J, the junction contained 12 bases not matched to a gene. The CDR3 sequence is 19 residues long. Germline V CDR1 and CDR2: SGHVS, FNYEAQ. The DNA for the CDR3 is TGTGCCAGCAGCTCCCGGACAGGGGGGATAATAAGCTCCTACAATGAGCAGTTCTTC. It yields the protein CASSSRTGGIISSYNEQFF.

This clonotype was observed a few times. This chain uses TRBV6-1 with TRBJ2-3; 8 nucleotides line up with TRBD2. Germline-derived CDR1 and CDR2 are MNHNS and SASEGT. The CDR3 contains 16 residues. Trimming took 1 base from V and 6 from J; bases not matched to a gene: 9. CDR3 coding DNA: TGTGCCAGCAGTGAAGGGGTAGCGGGGCAAGGGGATACGCAGTATTTT. This encodes CASSEGVAGQGDTQYF.

The rearrangement links TRBV6-1 to TRBJ2-7, with 7 bases that match TRBD2. V lost 3 bases to trimming and J lost 0 bases; unmatched junction nucleotides: 11. Germline CDR1 is MNHNS and CDR2 is SASEGT. The CDR3 spans 17 residues. The CDR3 DNA follows: TGTGCCAGCAGTGACACTCGGGGGGACGGACCCTCCTACGAGCAGTACGTC. The encoded protein is CASSDTRGDGPSYEQYV.

Many counts were recorded for this clonotype. V and J are TRBV5-1 and TRBJ1-2, with D maybe TRBD1 (6 bases). The CDR3 covers 17 residues. CDR1 and CDR2 (germline): SGHRS, YFSETQ. Trimming stripped 6 bases from V and 2 bases from J, with 23 bases between. DNA of the CDR3: TGCGCCAGCACCCCTGCGGGGGGCCTCCCTGCCAACTATGGCTACACCTTC. Translated, it gives CASTPAGGLPANYGYTF.

This chain links TRBV27 with TRBJ1-1; D unclear. Germline V CDR1 and CDR2: MNHEY, SMNVEV (reference sequence). The CDR3 is made up of 14 amino acids. V lost 2 bases to trimming and J lost 5 bases, with 12 bases between them. The DNA of the CDR3 is TGTGCCAGCAGTTTAACCGCTCTTGGGACTGAAGCTTTCTTT. The encoded protein is CASSLTALGTEAFF.

The sample holds many counts of this clonotype. The genes are TRBV2 and TRBJ2-3, with 8 bases that match TRBD1. The CDR3 contains 14 residues. V lost 4 bases to trimming and J lost 3 bases; unmatched junction nucleotides: 3. Germline CDR1 and CDR2: SNHLY and FYNNEI. This chain's CDR3 is CASSGQGATDTQYF. The CDR3 nucleotides are TGTGCCAGCAGTGGCCAGGGGGCTACAGATACGCAGTATTTT.

The sample holds many counts of this clonotype. The CDR3, as DNA: TGTGCCACCAGTGCCAGGCGCATGAACACTGAAGCTTTCTTT. As protein: CATSARRMNTEAFF. The chain joins TRBV24-1 to TRBJ1-1; no clear D. V gave up 5 bases and J gave up 0 bases, with 9 bases separating them. Per germline, CDR1 KGHDR and CDR2 SFDVKD. The length of the CDR3 is 14 residues.

The CDR3 region has the DNA TGTGCCAGCAGCCAGTCGAATCCGAACACCGGGGAGCTGTTTTTT. It specifies CASSQSNPNTGELFF. The chain links TRBV6-1 to TRBJ2-2; D gene unclear. The CDR3 has 15 amino acids. V gave up 6 bases and J gave up 0 bases, with 11 bases separating them. Germline assignment: CDR1 MNHNS and CDR2 SASEGT.

This sequence joins TRBV28 and TRBJ2-1; D is uncertain. V was clipped by 6 bases and J by 8 bases, with 20 bases between them. Germline V gene sequence: CDR1 MDHEN, CDR2 SYDVKM. The length of the CDR3 is 15 residues. CDR3 loop: CASSVFFGNRDEQFF. In DNA, the CDR3 is TGTGCCAGCAGCGTATTCTTTGGGAATCGCGATGAGCAGTTCTTC.

The rearrangement links TRBV7-2 to TRBJ2-2, with no clear D. The CDR3 extends over 13 amino acids. V was shortened by 2 bases and J by 7 bases, with 8 bases between the two germline ends. Germline V gene data show CDR1 as SGHTA and CDR2 as FQGNSA. Here the CDR3 DNA reads TGTGCCAGCAGCTTAAACGCCGTCGGGGAGCTGTTTTTT. Its translation: CASSLNAVGELFF.

This clonotype appeared many times. The chain recombines TRBV10-3 with TRBJ2-7; D unresolved. The V and J ends lost 3 bases and 0 bases respectively, with 9 bases between them. The CDR3 contains 14 residues. Germline-derived CDR1 and CDR2 are ENHRY and SYGVKD. The CDR3 nucleotides read TGTGCCATCAGTGACCGGACGTACTCCTACGAGCAGTACTTC. Translation: CAISDRTYSYEQYF.

In this sample, this clonotype turned up a few times. The genes are TRBV6-6 and TRBJ2-2; no definite D call. The CDR3 runs to 13 residues. Per germline, CDR1 MNHNY and CDR2 SVGAGI (reference sequence). The V gene lost 6 bases and the J gene lost 4 bases, with 9 bases spanning the gap. DNA of the CDR3: TGTGCCAGCAGGGTTATTGTCACCGGGGAGCTGTTTTTT. This translates into CASRVIVTGELFF.

This clonotype has more than one count but fewer than ten. The chain joins TRBV10-3 to TRBJ2-3; 8 bases fit TRBD2. Germline V gives CDR1 ENHRY, CDR2 SYGVKD. V trimming: 7 bases; J trimming: 3 bases; junction bases outside the gene matches: 3. This CDR3 has 13 residues. CDR3 coding DNA: TGTGCCATCATGGGACTAGTAACAGATACGCAGTATTTT. Translated: CAIMGLVTDTQYF.

The genes are TRBV3-1 and TRBJ2-7; TRBD2 agrees at 10 bases. Germline values: CDR1 LGHDT, CDR2 YNNKEL (reference sequence). The V gene end was trimmed by 0 bases and the J gene end by 2 bases; junction bases not matched to a gene: 4. CDR3 length: 16 amino acids. For the CDR3, the DNA is TGTGCCAGCAGCCAAGAATCTAGCGGGAGACCCTACGAGCAGTACTTC. It is translated as CASSQESSGRPYEQYF.

J is TRBJ1-1 and V is TRBV27, with D maybe TRBD1 (5 bases). Germline CDR1 reads MNHEY; CDR2 reads SMNVEV (reference sequence). Trimming took 2 bases from V and 0 from J, leaving 13 bases between them. This CDR3 region has 16 residues. CDR3 sequence (DNA): TGTGCCAGCAGTTTAAGTCAGGGAATCATGAACACTGAAGCTTTCTTT. Translation gives CASSLSQGIMNTEAFF.

The genes are TRBV10-3 and TRBJ2-1; perhaps TRBD2 as D (5 bases). The ends were cut back, 6 bases at V and 1 base at J, with 16 bases in the middle. Germline V gene sequence: CDR1 ENHRY, CDR2 SYGVKD. CDR3 length equals 16 residues. CDR3 sequence: CAISSGSSSSYNEQFF. The CDR3 DNA reads as TGTGCCATCAGCTCCGGTTCTAGCTCTTCCTACAATGAGCAGTTCTTC.

The DNA of the CDR3 is TGTGCCAGCTCACCATTTATGCGAGATACGCAGTATTTT. It encodes CASSPFMRDTQYF. The chain employs TRBV18 and TRBJ2-3; D remains ambiguous. V lost 2 bases and J 5 bases, leaving 8 bases between the germline ends. Germline assignment: CDR1 KGHSH and CDR2 LQKENI. The CDR3 spans 13 residues.

This clonotype was seen ten or more times. The gene calls are TRBV5-1 and TRBJ2-5; D gene unclear. The CDR3 consists of 17 residues. The V end was cut by 1 base, the J end by 4 bases, with 20 bases between. Germline V gene lookup returns CDR1 SGHRS and CDR2 YFSETQ. CDR3 amino acids: CASSLYHPAWDRETQYF. Here the CDR3 DNA reads TGCGCCAGCAGCTTGTACCACCCTGCTTGGGATCGAGAGACCCAGTACTTC.

This clonotype was observed a handful of times. The chain has TRBV4-1 and TRBJ2-3, with 8 bases fitting TRBD1. From germline, CDR1 is MGHRA and CDR2 YSYEKL. CDR3 length: 17 amino acids. V was clipped by 1 base and J by 1 base; unmatched bases: 7. The CDR3, as DNA: TGCGCCAGCAGCCAAGCTTTCCGACAGGGGCGCACAGATACGCAGTATTTT. It is translated as CASSQAFRQGRTDTQYF.

This clonotype was counted only a few times. J is TRBJ2-2 and V is TRBV7-6; D call uncertain. This CDR3 spans 15 amino acids. V lost 1 base, J lost 2 bases, and 8 bases lay in between. Germline CDR1 SGHVS, CDR2 FNYEAQ. The CDR3: CASSLGVVNTGELFF. The CDR3 DNA reads TGTGCCAGCAGCTTAGGAGTAGTCAACACCGGGGAGCTGTTTTTT.

This clonotype was seen many times. The V call is TRBV12-3 or TRBV12-4, the J call TRBJ1-1; a possible D gene is TRBD1 (6 bases). Trimming removed 5 bases at V and 0 bases at J, with 13 bases between. This CDR3 comprises 15 residues. CDR3 region: CASSSRDTMNTEAFF. CDR3 in DNA: TGTGCCAGCAGTAGCCGGGACACCATGAACACTGAAGCTTTCTTT.

The chain is built from TRBV10-3 and TRBJ1-6; a weak D match, TRBD1 (5 bases). CDR1 is ENHRY, CDR2 SYGVKD, per germline. The length of the CDR3 is 14 residues. The V end lost 6 bases, the J end lost 5 bases, and 11 bases lay between the germline ends. The CDR3 loop reads CAISSGTDNSPLHF. DNA of the CDR3: TGTGCCATCAGCTCCGGGACGGATAATTCACCCCTCCACTTT.

The sample holds a few counts of this clonotype. The CDR3 region has the DNA TGTGCCAGCAGTCCCCATGGACCCTACAATGAGCAGTTCTTC. Translating it yields CASSPHGPYNEQFF. The chain couples TRBV12-3 or TRBV12-4 to TRBJ2-1; no clear D gene. This CDR3 comprises 14 residues. The germline V and J ends were trimmed by 5 bases and 2 bases, with 10 bases remaining between them.